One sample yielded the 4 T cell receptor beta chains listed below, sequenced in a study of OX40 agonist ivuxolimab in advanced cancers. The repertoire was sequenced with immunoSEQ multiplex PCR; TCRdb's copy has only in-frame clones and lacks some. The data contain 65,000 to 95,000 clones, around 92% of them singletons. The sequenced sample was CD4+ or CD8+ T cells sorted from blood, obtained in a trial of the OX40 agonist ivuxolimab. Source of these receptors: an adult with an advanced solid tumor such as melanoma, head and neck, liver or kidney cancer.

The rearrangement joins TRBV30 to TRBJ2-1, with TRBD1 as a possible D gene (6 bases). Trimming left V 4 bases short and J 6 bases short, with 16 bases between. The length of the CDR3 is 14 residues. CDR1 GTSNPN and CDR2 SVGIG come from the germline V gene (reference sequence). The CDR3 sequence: CAWKWVAGANEQFF. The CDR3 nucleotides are TGTGCCTGGAAATGGGTAGCAGGGGCCAATGAGCAGTTCTTC.

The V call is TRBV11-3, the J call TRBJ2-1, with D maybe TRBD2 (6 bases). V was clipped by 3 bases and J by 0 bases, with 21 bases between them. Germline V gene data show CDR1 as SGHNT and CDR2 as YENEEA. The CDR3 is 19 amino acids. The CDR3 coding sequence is TGTGCCAGCAGCTTTAGGTTCGGGAGCGCCCAAAGCTCCTACAATGAGCAGTTCTTC. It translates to CASSFRFGSAQSSYNEQFF.

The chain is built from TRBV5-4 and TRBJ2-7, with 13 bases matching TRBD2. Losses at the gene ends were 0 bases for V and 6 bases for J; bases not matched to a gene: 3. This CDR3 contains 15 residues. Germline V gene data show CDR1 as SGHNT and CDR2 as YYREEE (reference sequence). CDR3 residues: CASSLGGLAGSEQYF. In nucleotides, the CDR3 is TGTGCCAGCAGCTTGGGGGGACTAGCGGGATCCGAGCAGTACTTC.

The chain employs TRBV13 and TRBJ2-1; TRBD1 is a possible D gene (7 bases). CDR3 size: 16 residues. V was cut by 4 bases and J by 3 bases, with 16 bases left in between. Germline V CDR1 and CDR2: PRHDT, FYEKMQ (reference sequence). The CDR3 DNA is TGTGCCAGCAGCTCCCAGGGGGAGGCCCTCTACAATGAGCAGTTCTTC. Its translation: CASSSQGEALYNEQFF.